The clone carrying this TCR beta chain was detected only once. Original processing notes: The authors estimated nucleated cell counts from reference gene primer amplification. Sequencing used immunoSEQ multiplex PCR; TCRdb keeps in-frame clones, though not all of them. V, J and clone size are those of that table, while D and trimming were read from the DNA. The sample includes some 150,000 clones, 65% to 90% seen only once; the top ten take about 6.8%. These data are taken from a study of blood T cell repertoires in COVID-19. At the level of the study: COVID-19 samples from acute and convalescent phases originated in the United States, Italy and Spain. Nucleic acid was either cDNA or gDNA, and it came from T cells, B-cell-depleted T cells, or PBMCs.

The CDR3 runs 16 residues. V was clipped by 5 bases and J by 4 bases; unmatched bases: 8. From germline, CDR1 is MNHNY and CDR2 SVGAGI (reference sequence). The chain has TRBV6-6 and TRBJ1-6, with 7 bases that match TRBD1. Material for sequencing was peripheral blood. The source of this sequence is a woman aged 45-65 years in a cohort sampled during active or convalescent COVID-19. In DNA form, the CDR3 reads TGTGCCAGCAGTCTCGACAGGGCCTTTTATAATTCACCCCTCCACTTT. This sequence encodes CASSLDRAFYNSPLHF.